This T cell receptor beta chain was sequenced in a study of cytomegalovirus exposure and HLA in healthy donors. Study-level points and caveats: HLA-A and HLA-B allele assignments for most subjects were reportedly predicted accurately using TCR beta sequences. Reported results showed that the classifier diagnosed cytomegalovirus status with high specificity and sensitivity. Relative to equally common others, HLA-associated TCR beta chains showed greater clonal expansion in a later analysis. In a later analysis, TCR beta V- and J-gene trimming was associated with a missense DCLRE1C variant.

Primers for the PCR totalled 60 Vbeta and 13 Jbeta. The method was immunoSEQ multiplex PCR; TCRdb's version includes in-frame clones alone and lacks a portion of them. The sample lists under 200,000 clones; 60% to 80% were seen once. As regards this clone: Its antigen is not known.

This CDR3 is 15 amino acids long. Germline V gene data show CDR1 as SGDLS and CDR2 as YYNGEE. Trimming shortened V by 0 bases and J by 4 bases, and 11 bases separated the two germline ends. The chain recombines TRBV9 with TRBJ1-3; possible D gene TRBD1, 5 bases. This sequence originates from a man aged 50-60 years in good health and CMV-seropositive. Input material: PBMCs. DNA for the CDR3: TGTGCCAGCAGCGTAGAAGGGGCGTTCGGAAACACCATATATTTT. This translates into CASSVEGAFGNTIYF.